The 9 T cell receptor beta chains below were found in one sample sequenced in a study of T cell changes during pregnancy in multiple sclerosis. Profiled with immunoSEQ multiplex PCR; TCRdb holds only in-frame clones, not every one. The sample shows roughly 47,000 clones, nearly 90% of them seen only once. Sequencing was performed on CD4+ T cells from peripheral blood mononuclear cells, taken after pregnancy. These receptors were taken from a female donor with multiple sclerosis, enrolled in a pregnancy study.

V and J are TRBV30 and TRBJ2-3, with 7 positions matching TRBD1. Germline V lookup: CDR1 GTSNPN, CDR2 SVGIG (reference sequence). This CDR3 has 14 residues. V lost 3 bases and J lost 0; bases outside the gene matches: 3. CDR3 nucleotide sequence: TGTGCCTGGAGACCGGGACAGAGCACAGATACGCAGTATTTT. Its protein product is CAWRPGQSTDTQYF.

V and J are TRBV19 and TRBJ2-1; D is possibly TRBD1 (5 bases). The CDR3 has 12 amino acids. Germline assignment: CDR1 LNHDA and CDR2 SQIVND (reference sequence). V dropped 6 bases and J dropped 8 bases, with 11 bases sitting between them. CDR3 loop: CASRAQGYEQFF. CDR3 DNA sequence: TGTGCCAGTAGAGCTCAGGGCTATGAGCAGTTCTTC.

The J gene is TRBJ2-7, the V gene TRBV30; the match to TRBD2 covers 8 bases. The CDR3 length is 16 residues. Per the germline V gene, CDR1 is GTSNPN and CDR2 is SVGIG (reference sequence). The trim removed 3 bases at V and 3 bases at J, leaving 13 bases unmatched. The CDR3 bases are TGTGCCTGGAGAGGGAAGCAAGCGGGAGACAACTACGAGCAGTACTTC. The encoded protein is CAWRGKQAGDNYEQYF.

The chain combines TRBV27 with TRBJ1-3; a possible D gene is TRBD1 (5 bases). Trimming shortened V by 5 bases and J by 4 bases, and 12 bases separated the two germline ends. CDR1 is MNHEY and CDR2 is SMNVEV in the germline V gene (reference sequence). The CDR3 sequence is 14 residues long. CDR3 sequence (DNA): TGTGCCAGCAGTACCTCGACAGACGGAAACACCATATATTTT. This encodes CASSTSTDGNTIYF.

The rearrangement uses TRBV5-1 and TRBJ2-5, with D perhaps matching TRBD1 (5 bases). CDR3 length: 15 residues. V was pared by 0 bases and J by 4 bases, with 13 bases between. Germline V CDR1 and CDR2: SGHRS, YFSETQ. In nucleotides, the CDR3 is TGCGCCAGCAGCTTGGCAGGGATGAGTGGAGAGACCCAGTACTTC. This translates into CASSLAGMSGETQYF.

CDR3 amino acids: CASSHTDRDDQPQHF. The CDR3 region has the DNA TGCGCCAGCAGCCACACCGACAGGGACGATCAGCCCCAGCATTTT. The rearrangement links TRBV4-1 to TRBJ1-5; TRBD1 matches at 7 bases. Unmatched junction bases numbered 7, after V lost 3 bases and J lost 5 bases. The germline V gene has CDR1 MGHRA and CDR2 YSYEKL. The CDR3 covers 15 residues.

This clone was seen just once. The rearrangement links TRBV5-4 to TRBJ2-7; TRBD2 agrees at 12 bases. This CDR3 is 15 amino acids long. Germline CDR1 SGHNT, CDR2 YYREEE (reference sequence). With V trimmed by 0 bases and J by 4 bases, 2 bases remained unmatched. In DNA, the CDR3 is TGTGCCAGCAGCTTGGGACTAGCGGGAGAGTACGAGCAGTACTTC. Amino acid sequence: CASSLGLAGEYEQYF.

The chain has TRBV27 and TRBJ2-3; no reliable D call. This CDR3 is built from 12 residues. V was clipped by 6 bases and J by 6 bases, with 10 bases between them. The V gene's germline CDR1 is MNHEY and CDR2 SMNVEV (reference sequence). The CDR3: CASSPPRDTQYF. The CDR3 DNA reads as TGTGCCAGCAGCCCTCCTAGGGATACGCAGTATTTT.

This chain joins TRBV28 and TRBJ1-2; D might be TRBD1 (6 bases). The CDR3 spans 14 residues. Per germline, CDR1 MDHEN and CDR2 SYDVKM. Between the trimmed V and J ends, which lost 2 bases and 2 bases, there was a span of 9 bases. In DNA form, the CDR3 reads TGTGCCAGCAGTTTACCACAGGGAAACTATGGCTACACCTTC. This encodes CASSLPQGNYGYTF.